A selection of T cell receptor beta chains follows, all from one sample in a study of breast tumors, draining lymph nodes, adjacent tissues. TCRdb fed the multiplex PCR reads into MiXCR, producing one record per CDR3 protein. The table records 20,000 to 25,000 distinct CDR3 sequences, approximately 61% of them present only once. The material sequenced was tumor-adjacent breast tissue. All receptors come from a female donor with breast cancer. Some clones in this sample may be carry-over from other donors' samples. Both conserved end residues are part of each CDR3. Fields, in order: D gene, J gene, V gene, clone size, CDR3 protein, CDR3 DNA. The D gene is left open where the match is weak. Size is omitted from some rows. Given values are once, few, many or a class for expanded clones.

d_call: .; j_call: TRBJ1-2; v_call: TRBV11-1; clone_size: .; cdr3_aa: CASSLGRTDNYGYTF; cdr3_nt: TGTGCCAGCAGCTTAGGGAGGACGGATAACTATGGCTACACCTTC
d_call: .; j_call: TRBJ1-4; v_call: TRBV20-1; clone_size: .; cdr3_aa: CSAKGLNDIVKLFF; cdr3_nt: TGCAGTGCTAAAGGACTTAATGACATCGTGAAACTGTTTTTT
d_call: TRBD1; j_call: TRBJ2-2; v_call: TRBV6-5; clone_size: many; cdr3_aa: CASSHPGTGNTGELFF; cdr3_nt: TGTGCCAGCAGTCACCCCGGGACAGGAAACACCGGGGAGCTGTTTTTT
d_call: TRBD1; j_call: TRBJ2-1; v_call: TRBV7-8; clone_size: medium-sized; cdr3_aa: CASRQGNGNEQFF; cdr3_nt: TGTGCCAGTCGACAGGGGAACGGCAATGAGCAGTTCTTC
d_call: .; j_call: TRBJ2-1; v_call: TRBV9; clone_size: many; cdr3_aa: CASSLIPYNEQFF; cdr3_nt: TGTGCCAGCAGCCTAATCCCTTACAATGAGCAGTTCTTC
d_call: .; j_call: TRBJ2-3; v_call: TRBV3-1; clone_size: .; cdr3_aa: CASSRLPSVTSTDTQYF; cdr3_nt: TGTGCCAGCAGCCGACTACCAAGCGTCACTAGCACAGATACGCAGTATTTT
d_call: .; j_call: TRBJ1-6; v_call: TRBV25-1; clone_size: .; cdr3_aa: CASSAQANNSPLHF; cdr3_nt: TGTGCCAGCAGTGCTCAGGCTAATAATTCACCCCTCCACTTT
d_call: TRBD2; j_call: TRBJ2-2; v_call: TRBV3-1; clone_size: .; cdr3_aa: CASSFSGGLAGELFF; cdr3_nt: TGTGCCAGCAGCTTTAGCGGGGGTCTGGCCGGGGAGCTGTTTTTT
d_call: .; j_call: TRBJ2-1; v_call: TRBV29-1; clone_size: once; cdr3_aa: CSVGDQGYEQFF; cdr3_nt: TGCAGCGTTGGGGATCAGGGCTATGAGCAGTTCTTC
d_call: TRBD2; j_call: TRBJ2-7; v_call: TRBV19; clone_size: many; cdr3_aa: CASSMRHTGTSGGSYEQYF; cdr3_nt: TGTGCCAGTAGTATGAGGCACACCGGGACTAGCGGGGGTTCCTACGAGCAGTACTTC
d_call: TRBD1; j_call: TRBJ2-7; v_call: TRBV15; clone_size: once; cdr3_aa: CATSSEGQGAYEQYF; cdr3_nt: TGTGCCACCAGCAGTGAAGGACAGGGGGCCTACGAGCAGTACTTC
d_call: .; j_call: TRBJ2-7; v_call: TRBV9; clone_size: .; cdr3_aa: CASSATDNAGYEQYF; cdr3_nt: TGTGCCAGCAGCGCGACCGACAACGCGGGGTACGAGCAGTACTTC
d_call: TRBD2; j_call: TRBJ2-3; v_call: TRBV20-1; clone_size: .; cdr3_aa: CSGRGGRAHTQYF; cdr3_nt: TGCAGTGGACGGGGCGGGAGGGCACATACGCAGTATTTT
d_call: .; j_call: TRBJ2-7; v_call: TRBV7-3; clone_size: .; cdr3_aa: CASSFTGGTYEQYF; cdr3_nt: TGTGCCAGCAGCTTCACTGGGGGGACCTACGAGCAGTACTTC
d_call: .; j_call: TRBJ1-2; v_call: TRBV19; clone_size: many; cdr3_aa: CASRPLTGGERGYTF; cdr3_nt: TGTGCCAGTAGACCGCTGACTGGGGGGGAAAGAGGCTACACCTTC
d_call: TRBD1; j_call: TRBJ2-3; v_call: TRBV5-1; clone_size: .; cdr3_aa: CASSLVRGRSTDTQYF; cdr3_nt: TGCGCCAGCAGCTTGGTAAGGGGGCGAAGCACAGATACGCAGTATTTT
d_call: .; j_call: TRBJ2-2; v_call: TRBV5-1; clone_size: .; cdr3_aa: CASSLYVSGELFF; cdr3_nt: TGCGCCAGCAGCTTGTACGTATCCGGGGAGCTGTTTTTT
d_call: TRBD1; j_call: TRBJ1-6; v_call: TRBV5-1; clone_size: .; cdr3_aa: CASSSATGANSPLHF; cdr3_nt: TGCGCCAGCAGCTCAGCTACAGGGGCCAATTCACCCCTCCACTTT
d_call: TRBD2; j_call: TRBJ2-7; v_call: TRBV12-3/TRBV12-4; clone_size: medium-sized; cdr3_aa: CASSHIAGGVNEQYF; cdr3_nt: TGTGCCAGCAGCCATATAGCGGGGGGGGTCAACGAGCAGTACTTC
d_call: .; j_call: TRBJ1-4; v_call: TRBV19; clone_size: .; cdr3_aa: CASSIAGMLANEKLFF; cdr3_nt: TGTGCCAGTAGTATCGCAGGGATGTTGGCTAATGAAAAACTGTTTTTT
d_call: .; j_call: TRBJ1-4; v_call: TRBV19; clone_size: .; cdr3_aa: CASSIVGMLANEKLFF; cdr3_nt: TGTGCCAGTAGTATCGTAGGGATGTTGGCTAATGAAAAACTGTTTTTT
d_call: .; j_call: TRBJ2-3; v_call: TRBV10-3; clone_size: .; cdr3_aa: CAISESWQGKADTQYF; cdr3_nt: TGTGCCATCAGTGAGTCGTGGCAGGGGAAGGCAGATACGCAGTATTTT
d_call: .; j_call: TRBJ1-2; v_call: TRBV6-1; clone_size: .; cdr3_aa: CASILRSGYGYTF; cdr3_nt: TGTGCCAGCATCCTTCGAAGTGGCTATGGCTACACCTTC
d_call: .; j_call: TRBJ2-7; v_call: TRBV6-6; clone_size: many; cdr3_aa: CASSHSGRVYEQYF; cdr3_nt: TGTGCCAGCAGTCACTCAGGCCGGGTCTACGAGCAGTACTTC
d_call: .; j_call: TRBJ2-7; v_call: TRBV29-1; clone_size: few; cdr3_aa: CSARPQGPSSYEQYF; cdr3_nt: TGCAGCGCTCGACCCCAGGGACCGAGCTCCTACGAGCAGTACTTC
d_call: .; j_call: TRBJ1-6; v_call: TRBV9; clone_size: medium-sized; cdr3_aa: CASSAVGLINSPLHF; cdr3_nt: TGTGCCAGCAGCGCGGTGGGGCTGATTAATTCACCCCTCCACTTT
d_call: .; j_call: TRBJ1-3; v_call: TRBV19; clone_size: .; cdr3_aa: CASRKGQNGNTIYF; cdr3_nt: TGTGCCAGCAGGAAAGGACAGAACGGAAACACCATATATTTT
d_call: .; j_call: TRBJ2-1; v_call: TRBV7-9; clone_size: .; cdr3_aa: CASSPGPPRSPIYNEQFF; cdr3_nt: TGTGCCAGCAGCCCCGGACCACCACGATCCCCTATCTACAATGAGCAGTTCTTC
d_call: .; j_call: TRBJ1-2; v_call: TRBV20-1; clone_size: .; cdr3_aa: CSANGYTF; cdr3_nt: TGCAGTGCCAATGGCTACACCTTC
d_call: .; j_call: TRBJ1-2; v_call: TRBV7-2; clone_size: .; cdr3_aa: CASSPGSNYGYTF; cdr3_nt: TGTGCCAGCAGCCCGGGATCTAACTACGGCTACACCTTC
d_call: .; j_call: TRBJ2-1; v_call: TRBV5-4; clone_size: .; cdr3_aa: CASSPRNNEQFF; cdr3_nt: TGTGCCAGCAGCCCGCGTAACAATGAGCAGTTCTTC
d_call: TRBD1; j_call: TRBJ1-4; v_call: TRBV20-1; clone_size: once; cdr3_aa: CSARVVSQGASEKLFF; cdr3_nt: TGCAGTGCTAGAGTTGTTTCGCAGGGGGCGAGTGAAAAACTGTTTTTT
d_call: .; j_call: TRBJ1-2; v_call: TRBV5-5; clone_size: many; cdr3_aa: CASSPGTPAFYTF; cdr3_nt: TGTGCCAGCAGCCCGGGGACACCGGCCTTCTACACCTTC
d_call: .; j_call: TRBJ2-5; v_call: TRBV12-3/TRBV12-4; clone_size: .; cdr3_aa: CASSLLEQETQCF; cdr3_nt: TGTGCCAGCAGTTTATTAGAACAAGAGACCCAGTGCTTC
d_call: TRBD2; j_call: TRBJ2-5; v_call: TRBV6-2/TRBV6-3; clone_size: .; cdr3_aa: CASSYLSGGHQETQYF; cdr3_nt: TGTGCCAGCAGTTACCTCAGCGGGGGGCACCAAGAGACCCAGTACTTC
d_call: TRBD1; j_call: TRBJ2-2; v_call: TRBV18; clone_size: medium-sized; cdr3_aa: CASRGQGASTGELFF; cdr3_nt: TGTGCCAGCCGAGGACAGGGGGCGTCGACCGGGGAGCTGTTTTTT
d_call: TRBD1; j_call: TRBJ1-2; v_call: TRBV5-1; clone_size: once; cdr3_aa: CASSATGEENYGYTF; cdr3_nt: TGTGCCAGCAGCGCGACAGGGGAGGAGAACTATGGCTACACCTTC
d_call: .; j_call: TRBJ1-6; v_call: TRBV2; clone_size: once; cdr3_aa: CASLQLSASPLHF; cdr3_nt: TGTGCCAGCTTACAGCTATCGGCTTCACCCCTCCACTTT
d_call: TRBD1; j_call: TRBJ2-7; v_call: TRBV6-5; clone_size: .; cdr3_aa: CASKRTGGSYEQYF; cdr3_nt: TGTGCCAGCAAACGGACAGGGGGCAGTTACGAGCAGTACTTC
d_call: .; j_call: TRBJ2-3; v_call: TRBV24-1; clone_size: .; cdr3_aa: CATSDLQGTDTQYF; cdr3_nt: TGTGCCACCAGTGACCTCCAGGGGACAGATACGCAGTATTTT
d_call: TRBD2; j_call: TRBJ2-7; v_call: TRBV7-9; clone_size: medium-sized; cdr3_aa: CASSLWGGLAGDYEQYF; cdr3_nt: TGTGCCAGCAGCTTATGGGGGGGGCTAGCGGGAGACTACGAGCAGTACTTC
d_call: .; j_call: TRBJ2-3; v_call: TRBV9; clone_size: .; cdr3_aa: CASSVGAADTQYF; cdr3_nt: TGTGCCAGCAGCGTGGGGGCCGCGGATACGCAGTATTTT
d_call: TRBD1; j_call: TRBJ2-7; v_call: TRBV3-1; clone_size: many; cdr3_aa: CASSQVDRGQYEQYF; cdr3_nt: TGTGCCAGCAGCCAAGTGGACAGGGGGCAGTACGAGCAGTACTTC
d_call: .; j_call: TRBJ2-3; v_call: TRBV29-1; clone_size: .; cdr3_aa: CSVDGGTDTQYF; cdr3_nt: TGCAGCGTGGACGGCGGCACAGATACGCAGTATTTT
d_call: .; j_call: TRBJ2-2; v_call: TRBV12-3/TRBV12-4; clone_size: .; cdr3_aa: CASSPRDTNTGELFF; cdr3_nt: TGTGCCAGCAGCCCAAGGGACACAAACACCGGGGAGCTGTTTTTT
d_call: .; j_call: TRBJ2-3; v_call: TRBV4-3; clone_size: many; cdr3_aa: CASSQRGGTDTQYF; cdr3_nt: TGCGCCAGCAGCCAAAGGGGCGGCACAGATACGCAGTATTTT
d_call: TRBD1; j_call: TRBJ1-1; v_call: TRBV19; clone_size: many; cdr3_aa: CASILTGAGTEAFF; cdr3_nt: TGTGCCAGTATCTTAACAGGGGCGGGAACTGAAGCTTTCTTT
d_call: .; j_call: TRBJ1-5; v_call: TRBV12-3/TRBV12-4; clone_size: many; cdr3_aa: CASSLGGRGPSNQPQHF; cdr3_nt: TGTGCCAGCAGTTTAGGCGGCAGGGGACCTAGCAATCAGCCCCAGCATTTT
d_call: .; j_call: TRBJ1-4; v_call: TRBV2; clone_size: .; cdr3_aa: CASSESDSGEKLFF; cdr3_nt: TGTGCCAGCAGTGAAAGTGATTCGGGTGAAAAACTGTTTTTT
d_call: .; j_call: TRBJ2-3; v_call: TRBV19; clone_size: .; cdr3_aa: CASSQGRVSTDTQYF; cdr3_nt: TGTGCCAGTAGTCAGGGGCGCGTTAGCACAGATACGCAGTATTTT
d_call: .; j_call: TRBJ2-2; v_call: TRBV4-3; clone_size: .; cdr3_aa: CASSQDRGSGELFF; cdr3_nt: TGCGCCAGCAGCCAAGATAGAGGGTCCGGGGAGCTGTTTTTT
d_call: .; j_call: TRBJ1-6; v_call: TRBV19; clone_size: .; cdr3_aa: CASTTAAGDDSPLHF; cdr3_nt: TGTGCCAGTACAACGGCTGCAGGTGACGATTCACCCCTCCACTTT
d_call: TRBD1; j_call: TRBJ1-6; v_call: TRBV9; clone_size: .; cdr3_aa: CASSVRDREGSPLHF; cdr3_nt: TGTGCCAGCAGCGTCCGGGACAGGGAGGGTTCACCCCTCCACTTT
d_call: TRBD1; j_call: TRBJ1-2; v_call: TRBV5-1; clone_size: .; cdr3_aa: CASSLEFLGQGSGGYTF; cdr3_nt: TGTGCCAGCAGCTTGGAATTTTTGGGACAGGGGTCTGGTGGCTACACCTTC